The clone carrying this T cell receptor (beta chain) came up once. Its antigen is still unknown. This record belongs to a study of a mutant IDH1 vaccine in newly diagnosed glioma. About the study: The patients were given eight vaccinations, one each in weeks 1, 3, 5, 7, 11, 15, 19 and 23. Beginning 4-6 weeks after radiotherapy alone, or with temozolomide cycles, vaccination took place. Patients were pretreated with radiotherapy, temozolomide, or both, mostly both. Study-level findings and limits: Among top peripheral T cell clonotypes, changes seemed unrelated to pseudoprogression.

TCRdb's table, derived via immunoSEQ multiplex PCR, lists solely in-frame clones and lacks some. The data show about 56,000 clones, approximately 87% seen once. Germline V lookup: CDR1 MNHEY, CDR2 SMNVEV (reference sequence). V shed 4 bases and J 12 bases; nucleotides not matched to a gene: 10. This CDR3 spans 14 amino acids. Time point reported: week 23, last vaccination. Vaccinated patients received 300 ug of mutant IDH1 20-mer peptide per dose, with topical imiquimod. V is TRBV27 and J is TRBJ1-1, with 11 bases that match TRBD1. This clonotype originated in a man aged 40-49 years with glioma. The specimen comprised PBMCs, sampled from a glioma patient whose treatment included an IDH1 peptide vaccine. CDR3 coding DNA: TGTGCCAGCAGTTCCGGACAGGGGGCCTGGGAAACTTTCTTT. Translating gives CASSSGQGAWETFF.